These 27 T cell receptor beta chains were sequenced from one sample in a study of Graves' ophthalmopathy and Graves' hyperthyroidism. The authors amplified TCR beta CDR3 regions, and they did so from RNA transcripts for repertoire sequencing. HTBI primers served in a first-round RT-PCR, which a second-round multiplex PCR followed. TCRdb re-called the multiplex PCR reads through MiXCR, storing one row per CDR3 protein. The sample has about 1.1 million distinct CDR3 sequences; approximately 35% are singletons. Specimen: peripheral blood or thyroid tissue (not recorded which). The source of these receptors is an adult man with Graves' hyperthyroidism.

This chain uses TRBV4-3 with TRBJ2-7; 9 bases are shared with TRBD1. CDR1 is LGHNA, CDR2 YSLEER, per germline. The CDR3 loop spans 18 amino acids. V shed 2 bases and J 4 bases; nucleotides not matched to a gene: 15. The chain's CDR3 is CASSQWVVTGGEGYEQYF. CDR3 nucleotides: TGCGCCAGCAGCCAATGGGTTGTAACAGGGGGCGAGGGGTACGAGCAGTACTTC.

This clonotype has a handful of counts. The rearrangement links TRBV29-1 to TRBJ2-7; 12 bases map to TRBD1. With V trimmed by 6 bases and J by 7 bases, 7 bases remained unmatched. From germline, CDR1 is SQVTM and CDR2 ANQGSEA. The CDR3 runs to 13 residues. The CDR3 nucleotides read TGCAGCGTATCGGGACAGGGGGCAGGGGAGCAGTACTTC. It is translated as CSVSGQGAGEQYF.

The chain has TRBV4-1 and TRBJ2-7; D is unclear. The germline V gene has CDR1 MGHRA and CDR2 YSYEKL. The CDR3 sequence is 14 residues long. With 0 bases removed from V and 0 bases from J, the gap between germline ends came to 6 bases. CDR3 protein: CASSQESTSYEQYF. The CDR3 coding sequence is TGCGCCAGCAGCCAAGAGTCGACCTCCTACGAGCAGTACTTC.

Only one count was recorded for this clonotype. The chain combines TRBV29-1 with TRBJ2-7, with 8 positions matching TRBD1. Losses at the gene ends were 7 bases for V and 0 bases for J; bases not matched to a gene: 11. Germline CDR1 SQVTM, CDR2 ANQGSEA. This CDR3 has 15 amino acids. The CDR3 DNA follows: TGCAGCGCCCACCTCGGACAGGGACACTCCTACGAGCAGTACTTC. Translating it yields CSAHLGQGHSYEQYF.

The chain has TRBV6-2 or TRBV6-3 and TRBJ1-6; 8 bases are a match to TRBD1. Germline V gene lookup returns CDR1 MNHEY and CDR2 SVGEGT. V lost 7 bases, J lost 8 bases, and 10 bases stayed unmatched. This CDR3 is built from 15 residues. The DNA of the CDR3 is TGTGCCAGCACAATAGCCGGGACAGGTTATTCACCCCTCCACTTT. This sequence encodes CASTIAGTGYSPLHF.

This clonotype has a count of ten or more. The chain combines TRBV2 with TRBJ2-2, with TRBD1 matching 8 bases. The CDR3 extends over 14 amino acids. CDR1 is SNHLY and CDR2 is FYNNEI in the germline V gene. V shed 8 bases and J 0 bases; nucleotides not matched to a gene: 2. CDR3 protein: CASQDRANTGELFF. CDR3 DNA: TGTGCCAGCCAGGACAGGGCGAACACCGGGGAGCTGTTTTTT.

A few counts support this clonotype. The chain carries TRBV6-1 and TRBJ1-5; TRBD1 is a possible D gene (6 bases). Germline CDR1 MNHNS, CDR2 SASEGT. V was trimmed by 7 bases and J by 3 bases, leaving 16 bases between them. CDR3 length equals 15 residues. As DNA, the CDR3 is TGTGCCAGCAAAGGTGCCGGGGGCGTCAATCAGCCCCAGCATTTT. This sequence encodes CASKGAGGVNQPQHF.

This clonotype has a count of ten or more. The chain uses TRBV24-1 and TRBJ2-7; D ambiguous. Germline V lookup: CDR1 KGHDR, CDR2 SFDVKD. V lost 4 bases and J 6 bases, leaving 12 bases between the germline ends. The CDR3 is 13 amino acids. As DNA, the CDR3 is TGTGCCACCAGTGAGCCACCGGGCGGCGAGCAGTACTTC. Its translation: CATSEPPGGEQYF.

Worth noting for this clonotype: Just one base apart from a much larger clone, this may be a read error. The genes are TRBV5-1 and TRBJ1-4; 8 nucleotides align to TRBD1. CDR3 length: 16 amino acids. Looked up from germline, CDR1 is SGHRS and CDR2 is YFSETQ. The CDR3 sequence is CTSSLGDRGRHEKLFF. In DNA form, the CDR3 reads TGCACCAGCAGCTTGGGTGACAGGGGACGTCATGAAAAACTGTTTTTT.

This clonotype was counted only a few times. The chain uses TRBV7-2 and TRBJ2-7; D might be TRBD2 (5 bases). This CDR3 has 13 amino acids. V was clipped by 3 bases and J by 5 bases, with 11 bases between them. The germline gives CDR1 SGHTA, CDR2 FQGNSA. The CDR3 coding sequence is TGTGCCAGCAGCTTTTCACACGGGGACGAGCAGTACTTC. It codes for CASSFSHGDEQYF.

Many counts were recorded for this clonotype. V is TRBV12-3 or TRBV12-4 and J is TRBJ2-6; unclear D gene. With 9 bases removed from V and 0 bases from J, the gap between germline ends came to 12 bases. The CDR3 is made up of 15 amino acids. CDR3 coding DNA: TGTGCCAGTTCAGATCAGCACTCTGGGGCCAACGTCCTGACTTTC. Protein: CASSDQHSGANVLTF.

Many counts were recorded for this clonotype. The chain is built from TRBV5-8 and TRBJ2-6, with D perhaps TRBD1 or TRBD2 (5 bases each). The CDR3 extends over 17 amino acids. With 0 bases removed from V and 0 bases from J, the gap between germline ends came to 10 bases. Germline assignment: CDR1 SGHTS and CDR2 YDEGEE. The CDR3 protein is CASSLGDGHSGANVLTF. CDR3 in DNA: TGTGCCAGCAGCTTGGGGGACGGACACTCTGGGGCCAACGTCCTGACTTTC.

This clonotype has at least ten counts. The chain combines TRBV7-9 with TRBJ2-5, with 12 positions matching TRBD1. The germline CDR1 and CDR2 sequences are SEHNR and FQNEAQ (reference sequence). CDR3 length: 17 amino acids. V dropped 4 bases and J dropped 5; count of bases not matched to a gene: 11. CDR3 residues: CASSWALGTGGTETQYF. The DNA for the CDR3 is TGTGCCAGCAGCTGGGCCCTAGGGACAGGGGGCACGGAGACCCAGTACTTC.

The V gene is TRBV6-1, the J gene TRBJ2-7; TRBD1 aligns across 8 bases. The ends lost 7 bases at V and 6 bases at J; junction bases unmatched: 8. CDR1 is MNHNS and CDR2 is SASEGT in the germline V gene. The CDR3 covers 13 residues. The CDR3 DNA reads as TGTGCCAGCACAATCGGGACAGGTCGCGAGCAGTACTTC. This codes for CASTIGTGREQYF.

There are many counts of this clonotype. The chain couples TRBV7-2 to TRBJ1-4; D unclear. CDR3 size: 16 residues. CDR1 is SGHTA and CDR2 is FQGNSA in the germline V gene. V lost 4 bases to trimming and J lost 4 bases, with 16 bases between them. CDR3: CASSSPGTKRNEKLFF. CDR3 in DNA: TGTGCCAGCAGCTCACCGGGCACCAAACGTAATGAAAAACTGTTTTTT. The entire variable domain, with the rest obtained from reference TRBV7-2 and TRBJ1-4, is as follows: GAGVSQSPSNKVTEKGKDVELRCDPISGHTALYWYRQSLGQGLEFLIYFQGNSAPDKSGLPSDRFSAERTGGSVSTLTIQRTQQEDSAVYLCASSSPGTKRNEKLFFGSGTQLSVL.

J is TRBJ1-2 and V is TRBV20-1; D might be TRBD1 (6 bases). Trimming shortened V by 5 bases and J by 2 bases, and 12 bases separated the two germline ends. Germline V gene lookup returns CDR1 DFQATT and CDR2 SNEGSKA (reference sequence). The CDR3 runs to 13 residues. CDR3 nucleotide sequence: TGCAGTGCTCCTGACAGGAAAAACTATGGCTACACCTTC. The encoded protein is CSAPDRKNYGYTF.

This clonotype was detected ten times or more. A junction end diverges from the germline sequence, so it may reflect a read error. The V and J genes are TRBV7-6 and TRBJ2-7, with 7 bases lining up with TRBD1. The length of the CDR3 is 14 residues. Germline loops: CDR1 SGHVS, CDR2 FNYEAQ. This CDR3 is CASSPGTDGYEQYF. The CDR3 DNA reads TGCGCCAGCAGCCCGGGGACAGACGGCTACGAGCAGTACTTC.

The chain has TRBV29-1 and TRBJ1-3, with D possibly matching TRBD1 (5 bases). V shed 7 bases and J shed 3 bases, with 13 bases lying between them. Germline V gene sequence: CDR1 SQVTM, CDR2 ANQGSEA. CDR3 length: 13 residues. In DNA form, the CDR3 reads TGCAGCGCCCGGGACGGATATGGAAACACCATATATTTT. It translates to CSARDGYGNTIYF. Together with reference TRBV29-1 and TRBJ1-3, the CDR3 gives the full variable domain: SAVISQKPSRDICQRGTSLTIQCQVDSQVTMMFWYRQQPGQSLTLIATANQGSEATYESGFVIDKFPISRPNLTFSTLTVSNMSPEDSSIYLCSARDGYGNTIYFGEGSWLTVV.

This chain connects TRBV6-5 to TRBJ1-4; D call uncertain. Per germline, CDR1 MNHEY and CDR2 SVGAGI. The CDR3 spans 13 residues. Trimming stripped 5 bases from V and 8 bases from J, with 12 bases between. As DNA, the CDR3 is TGTGCCAGCAGTCCGAGGACTAGCGAAAAACTGTTTTTT. Protein product: CASSPRTSEKLFF.

Comments on this clonotype: One end of the junction is discordant with germline, which a read error may explain. The DNA of the CDR3 is TGTGCCAGCAGTGGACAGGGGGAAGGCGGGGAGCTGTACTTC. It translates to CASSGQGEGGELYF. The J gene is TRBJ2-7, the V gene TRBV2, with 9 positions matching TRBD1. This CDR3 is built from 14 residues. The germline V gene encodes CDR1 SNHLY and CDR2 FYNNEI.

The chain is built from TRBV5-1 and TRBJ1-3, with 9 bases identical to TRBD1. V lost 1 base to trimming and J lost 1 base; unmatched junction nucleotides: 6. Germline V CDR1 and CDR2: SGHRS, YFSETQ. The CDR3 is 17 amino acids. CDR3 in DNA: TGCGCCAGCAGCTTGACTGGGACAGGGAGGTCTGGAAACACCATATATTTT. It is translated as CASSLTGTGRSGNTIYF.

This clonotype appeared many times. The rearrangement uses TRBV20-1 and TRBJ2-7, with 8 bases lining up with TRBD1. CDR1 DFQATT and CDR2 SNEGSKA come from the germline V gene (reference sequence). V shed 5 bases, J shed 2 bases, and the junction held 2 bases outside the gene matches. The CDR3 sequence is 12 residues long. DNA for the CDR3: TGCAGTGCTCGGACAGGGCCCTACGAGCAGTACTTC. This sequence encodes CSARTGPYEQYF.

V gene TRBV19 combines with J gene TRBJ1-1, with 8 bases matching TRBD1. The CDR3 contains 13 residues. CDR1 is LNHDA, CDR2 SQIVND, per germline (reference sequence). Trimming at V came to 4 bases and at J to 7 bases, leaving 5 bases not matched to a gene. As DNA, the CDR3 is TGTGCCAGTAGTAGACATGGACAGGGTGAAGCTTTCTTT. Amino acid sequence: CASSRHGQGEAFF. Full variable domain (missing parts from reference TRBV19 and TRBJ1-1): DGGITQSPKYLFRKEGQNVTLSCEQNLNHDAMYWYRQDPGQGLRLIYYSQIVNDFQKGDIAEGYSVSREKKESFPLTVTSAQKNPTAFYLCASSRHGQGEAFFGQGTRLTVV.

Notes on this clonotype: A much larger clone differs from this one at a single base, so this may be a read error. V is TRBV13 and J is TRBJ1-1; unclear D gene. The CDR3 extends over 11 amino acids. Germline V lookup: CDR1 PRHDT, CDR2 FYEKMQ (reference sequence). As DNA, the CDR3 is TGTGCCGGCAGCTTAGTTGGCTTGGCTTTCTTT. This sequence encodes CAGSLVGLAFF.

This clonotype was seen repeatedly, ten times or more. This chain joins TRBV15 and TRBJ1-5; 10 bases map to TRBD1. Germline CDR1 and CDR2: LNHNV and YYDKDF (reference sequence). The V and J ends lost 4 bases and 7 bases, in that order; junction bases with no gene match: 10. The CDR3 length is 16 residues. The CDR3, as DNA: TGTGCCACCAGCATCCCCGGGACAGGGGATTACCAGCCCCAGCATTTT. Residues: CATSIPGTGDYQPQHF.

As concerns this clonotype: A read error may explain this, as a much larger clone is one base away. The V gene is TRBV12-3 or TRBV12-4, the J gene TRBJ2-5; 12 nucleotides line up with TRBD2. The length of the CDR3 is 15 residues. The V segment lost 3 bases and the J segment 5 bases; nucleotides outside the gene matches: 4. The CDR3 bases are TGTGCCAGCAGTTTCGGACTAGCGGGATGGGAGACCCAGTACTTC. Its translation: CASSFGLAGWETQYF.

This clonotype has just one count. V and J are TRBV7-2 and TRBJ2-7; 14 nucleotides align to TRBD2. Germline lookup yields CDR1 SGHTA and CDR2 FQGNSA. Losses at the gene ends were 8 bases for V and 3 bases for J; bases not matched to a gene: 3. The CDR3 length is 14 residues. The CDR3 is CASGTSGSLYEQYF. The CDR3 nucleotides are TGTGCCAGCGGGACTAGCGGGAGTCTCTACGAGCAGTACTTC.